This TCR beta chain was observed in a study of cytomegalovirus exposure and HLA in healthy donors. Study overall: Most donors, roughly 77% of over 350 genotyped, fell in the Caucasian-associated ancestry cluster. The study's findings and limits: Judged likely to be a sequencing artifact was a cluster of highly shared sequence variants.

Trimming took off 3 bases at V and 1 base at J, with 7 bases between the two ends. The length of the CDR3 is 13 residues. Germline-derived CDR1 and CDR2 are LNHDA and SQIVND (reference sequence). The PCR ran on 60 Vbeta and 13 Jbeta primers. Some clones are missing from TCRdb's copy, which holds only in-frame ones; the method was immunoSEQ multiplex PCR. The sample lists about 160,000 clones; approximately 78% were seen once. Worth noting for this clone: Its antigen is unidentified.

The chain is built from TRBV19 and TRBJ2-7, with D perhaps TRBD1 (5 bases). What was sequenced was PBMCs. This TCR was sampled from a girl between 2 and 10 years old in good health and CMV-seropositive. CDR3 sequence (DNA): TGTGCCAGTAGTATCAGGGATTCCTACGAGCAGTACTTC. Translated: CASSIRDSYEQYF.